This TCR beta chain was identified during a study of blood T cell repertoires in COVID-19 (dated by TCRdb to the early 2020s). Concerning the study at large: Samples covering the acute and convalescent phases of COVID-19 were provided by collaborators in the United States, Italy and Spain. The prospective study material was composed of cDNA or gDNA derived from T cells, B-cell-depleted T cells, or PBMCs. Subjects who had been exposed to COVID-19, were actively infected with it, or had recovered from it provided the deeply sampled blood TCRbeta repertoires that made up the dataset. A freely available public database, intended as a resource for researchers studying the immune response to SARS-CoV-2, is where the repertoires were released. Samples were obtained from the ongoing ImmuneRACE study (first 160 participants) and from some 1,200 subjects provided by 6 global collaborators. Nearly every sample came with metadata listing a de-identified subject ID, COVID-19 status, age in years and sex. Where available, HLA class I and class II types were obtained from metadata supplied by the sample provider rather than from assay-based typing. Results and caveats for the whole study, not just this receptor: The amount of clinical and demographic metadata varied by source and participant and was provided uncurated.

The immunoSEQ Assay, a bias-controlled multiplex PCR, was used to amplify TCRbeta CDR3 regions from genomic DNA. The study's own analysis went as follows. Within the assay, amplification of reference gene primers was used to estimate how many nucleated cells each sample contained. Sequence reads were collapsed and filtered to measure the absolute abundance of every unique TCRbeta CDR3 rearrangement. For each sample, productive Simpson clonality was calculated as the square root of Simpson's diversity index across productive rearrangements. TCRdb took over this immuneACCESS table, retaining in-frame rearrangements with V and J assigned. Such tables are incomplete; in checked studies, under half of the missing clones stem from an unresolved V gene, and the remainder is unexplained. V, J and clone size reflect that table, while D and trimming were determined from the DNA. The sample table records about 73,000 clones; over 80% of these occur just once. The ten biggest clones cover more than 2.5% of the sample.

Comments on this clone: Its antigen has not been determined. Within one base of it there is no much larger clone, and no base qualities were kept.

For this chain, trimming is 9 bases at the V end and 0 bases at the J end, and the number of junction bases without a gene match is 2. Including the terminal cysteine and phenylalanine, the CDR3 comprises 14 residues. Only the CDR3 portion is preserved as DNA: 42 bases, with reading frame beginning at the first base. CDR1 and CDR2 (ENHRY, SYGVKD) derive from the germline V gene. Whole blood was collected in K2EDTA tubes by collaborating institutions according to the institutions' own protocols. For TCRbeta analysis, collaborator samples were shipped as frozen whole blood, as isolated PBMCs, or as DNA extracted from either sample type.

The source of this sequence is a man aged 80 or over with active or convalescent COVID-19. The source material was peripheral blood. The chain is made from TRBV10-3 and TRBJ2-3; 11 bases in the middle match TRBD2. The DNA reads as follows: TGTGCCATTAGGACTAGCGGGAGCACAGATACGCAGTATTTT. This gives the protein CAIRTSGSTDTQYF.